Shown below are 26 T cell receptor beta chains from a single sample sequenced in a study of blood T cell repertoires in COVID-19. Sequencing used immunoSEQ multiplex PCR; TCRdb keeps in-frame clones, though not all of them. The sample lists 220,000 or so clones, roughly 85% occurring once. The sample comprised peripheral blood. These receptors originate from a woman older than 75 with acute or convalescent COVID-19.

This clone showed up just a few times. The V and J genes are TRBV19 and TRBJ1-2, with TRBD1 matching 9 bases. The CDR3 runs 16 residues. CDR1 LNHDA and CDR2 SQIVND come from the germline V gene (reference sequence). V trimming: 7 bases; J trimming: 4 bases; junction bases outside the gene matches: 13. CDR3 nucleotides: TGTGCCAGTATTTCGGACAGGGGTGAGGGTTCCTATGGCTACACCTTC. Its protein is CASISDRGEGSYGYTF.

Here the CDR3 DNA reads TGTGCCAGCAGCCCCTCCGGAGGGGCGCGGACTGAAGCTTTCTTT. Protein product: CASSPSGGARTEAFF. V and J are TRBV7-2 and TRBJ1-1; a weak D match, TRBD1 (5 bases). V was trimmed by 5 bases and J by 5 bases, leaving 18 bases between them. CDR1 and CDR2 from the germline V gene are SGHTA and FQGNSA. The length of the CDR3 is 15 residues.

CDR3 region: CACTWWAYGYTF. CDR3 DNA: TGTGCCTGCACTTGGTGGGCCTATGGCTACACCTTC. The rearrangement joins TRBV30 to TRBJ1-2; no definite D call. The V end was cut by 6 bases, the J end by 4 bases, with 12 bases between. This CDR3 region has 12 residues. Germline V gene lookup returns CDR1 GTSNPN and CDR2 SVGIG (reference sequence).

The chain combines TRBV6-1 with TRBJ2-7; perhaps TRBD2 as D (6 bases). The CDR3 runs 14 residues. CDR1 is MNHNS, CDR2 SASEGT, per germline. Trimming shortened V by 3 bases and J by 1 base, and 10 bases separated the two germline ends. CDR3 residues: CASSEEGLSYEQYF. The CDR3 bases are TGTGCCAGCAGTGAGGAGGGGCTGTCCTACGAGCAGTACTTC.

The V call is TRBV3-1 (or the pseudogene TRBV3-2), the J call TRBJ1-1, with 8 positions matching TRBD1. The CDR3 loop spans 13 amino acids. CDR1 LGHDT and CDR2 YNNKEL come from the germline V gene (reference sequence). V lost 4 bases, J lost 9 bases, and 7 bases stayed unmatched. CDR3 bases: TGTGCCAGCAGCCCGAAGACAGGGGTCAAAGCTTTCTTT. Protein: CASSPKTGVKAFF.

This clone was picked up a small number of times. The chain joins TRBV12-3 or TRBV12-4 to TRBJ1-2; unclear D gene. This CDR3 is 13 amino acids long. The V gene lost 6 bases and the J gene lost 4 bases, with 12 bases spanning the gap. CDR3 bases: TGTGCCAGCAGGCCCGACAAGTCCTATGGCTACACCTTC. Its translation is CASRPDKSYGYTF.

This clone appeared a single time. This chain uses TRBV6-6 with TRBJ1-5, with 9 nucleotides matching TRBD1. There are 16 residues in the CDR3. Germline CDR1 MNHNY, CDR2 SVGAGI (reference sequence). J lost 6 bases, V lost 7 bases, and 13 bases had no gene match. CDR3 amino acids: CASTLGVGQGTQPQHF. The CDR3 nucleotides are TGTGCCAGCACCCTCGGTGTGGGACAGGGAACTCAGCCCCAGCATTTT.

The rearrangement links TRBV28 to TRBJ2-1, with 12 nucleotides matching TRBD2. The V gene's germline CDR1 is MDHEN and CDR2 SYDVKM. CDR3 length equals 16 residues. V lost 4 bases, J lost 8 bases, and 9 bases stayed unmatched. The CDR3 nucleotides are TGTGCCAGCAGTTCGCCTAGCGGGGGGGCCATATATGAGCAGTTCTTC. Amino acid sequence: CASSSPSGGAIYEQFF.

Regarding this clone: At one boundary the junction diverges from the germline segment, which might be a read error. The chain links TRBV15 to TRBJ1-4; D is perhaps TRBD1 (5 bases). The CDR3 has 15 residues. The germline gives CDR1 LNHNV, CDR2 YYDKDF (reference sequence). The CDR3 sequence is CATSGEGRTNEKLFF. CDR3 in DNA: TGTGCCACCAGCGGAGAGGGGAGGACTAATGAAAAACTGTTTTTT.

The rearrangement joins TRBV5-1 to TRBJ2-7; 7 bases agree with TRBD1. The V and J ends lost 3 bases and 3 bases, in that order; junction bases with no gene match: 0. Germline lookup yields CDR1 SGHRS and CDR2 YFSETQ. CDR3 length: 12 amino acids. The CDR3 bases are TGCGCCAGCAGCTCAGGGGGCTACGAGCAGTACTTC. It encodes CASSSGGYEQYF.

This rearrangement joins TRBV11-2 to TRBJ1-1; D may be TRBD1 (5 bases). Trimming cost V 5 bases and J 0 bases, with 16 bases left between them. This CDR3 is built from 16 residues. CDR1 and CDR2 from the germline V gene are SGHAT and FQNNGV. CDR3 residues: CASSLVRVGVNTEAFF. CDR3 nucleotide sequence: TGTGCCAGCAGCCTCGTTAGAGTAGGGGTGAACACTGAAGCTTTCTTT. Combining the CDR3 with reference TRBV11-2 and TRBJ1-1 gives the whole variable domain EAGVAQSPRYKIIEKRQSVAFWCNPISGHATLYWYQQILGQGPKLLIQFQNNGVVDDSQLPKDRFSAERLKGVDSTLKIQPAKLEDSAVYLCASSLVRVGVNTEAFFGQGTRLTVV.

This chain uses TRBV4-1 with TRBJ2-7; 10 bases fit TRBD1. The J segment lost 3 bases and the V segment lost 4 bases, leaving 0 bases of the junction unmatched. The CDR3 is 13 residues long. The V gene's germline CDR1 is MGHRA and CDR2 YSYEKL. In DNA form, the CDR3 reads TGCGCCAGCAGCCGGGACAGGGGCTACGAGCAGTACTTC. This translates into CASSRDRGYEQYF.

The chain is built from TRBV7-9 and TRBJ2-1; 7 positions agree with TRBD1. The ends lost 0 bases at V and 7 bases at J; junction bases unmatched: 6. Germline CDR1 and CDR2: SEHNR and FQNEAQ (reference sequence). The CDR3 is made up of 15 amino acids. CDR3 coding DNA: TGTGCCAGCAGCTTAGCGCAGGGGGATAGTAATGAGCAGTTCTTC. This encodes CASSLAQGDSNEQFF. Supplemented by reference TRBV7-9 and TRBJ2-1, the full variable domain reads DTGVSQNPRHKITKRGQNVTFRCDPISEHNRLYWYRQTLGQGPEFLTYFQNEAQLEKSRLLSDRFSAERPKGSFSTLEIQRTEQGDSAMYLCASSLAQGDSNEQFFGPGTRLTVL.

The rearrangement joins TRBV3-1 (or the pseudogene TRBV3-2) to TRBJ1-3, with D uncertain. V was clipped by 7 bases and J by 3 bases, with 10 bases between them. The length of the CDR3 is 13 residues. Germline V CDR1 and CDR2: LGHDT, YNNKEL (reference sequence). This CDR3 reads CASNLNYGNTIYF. The CDR3 nucleotides are TGTGCCAGCAACCTTAACTATGGAAACACCATATATTTT.

The rearrangement uses TRBV12-3 or TRBV12-4 and TRBJ2-7; D remains unclear. This CDR3 has 11 amino acids. Trimming stripped 6 bases from V and 3 bases from J, with 6 bases between. CDR3 nucleotides: TGTGCCAGCAGCCCAAACTACGAGCAGTACTTC. Translating it yields CASSPNYEQYF.

The chain links TRBV5-4 to TRBJ1-6, with TRBD1 identical over 10 bases. The CDR3 is 13 residues long. The ends lost 9 bases at V and 5 bases at J; junction bases unmatched: 2. Per the germline V gene, CDR1 is SGHNT and CDR2 is YYREEE (reference sequence). This chain's CDR3 is CATGTGDNSPLHF. The CDR3 DNA follows: TGTGCCACCGGGACAGGGGATAATTCACCCCTCCACTTT.

V gene TRBV14 combines with J gene TRBJ1-1; D is undetermined. This CDR3 has 14 amino acids. V shed 1 base and J shed 4 bases, with 10 bases lying between them. Germline values: CDR1 SGHDN, CDR2 FVKESK. CDR3 coding DNA: TGTGCCAGCAGCCAAGCGACGGCGGGCACTGAAGCTTTCTTT. This encodes CASSQATAGTEAFF.

The chain uses TRBV6-6 and TRBJ1-5; no reliable D call. The CDR3 is 15 residues long. Germline V lookup: CDR1 MNHNY, CDR2 SVGAGI (reference sequence). Trimming stripped 2 bases from V and 3 bases from J, with 11 bases between. The DNA of the CDR3 is TGTGCCAGCAGTTACGGCGGGAGCTACAATCAGCCCCAGCATTTT. This encodes CASSYGGSYNQPQHF.

The chain recombines TRBV7-9 with TRBJ2-3; D unresolved. The germline CDR1 and CDR2 sequences are SEHNR and FQNEAQ (reference sequence). This CDR3 contains 15 residues. With 2 bases removed from V and 2 bases from J, the gap between germline ends came to 11 bases. CDR3 protein: CASSLRSGNTDTQYF. The CDR3 DNA sequence: TGTGCCAGCAGCTTAAGATCCGGTAACACAGATACGCAGTATTTT.

This clone appeared a single time. This chain uses TRBV7-2 with TRBJ1-4; a possible D gene is TRBD1 (5 bases). There are 16 residues in the CDR3. Germline V lookup: CDR1 SGHTA, CDR2 FQGNSA. V gave up 5 bases and J gave up 0 bases, with 13 bases separating them. CDR3 in amino acids: CASSAREGTTNEKLFF. The CDR3 nucleotides are TGTGCCAGCAGCGCCAGGGAGGGGACAACTAATGAAAAACTGTTTTTT.

This clone is a singleton in its sample. V usage is TRBV7-7 and J usage is TRBJ1-5; TRBD1 matches 9 bases. The CDR3 is 14 residues long. Germline CDR1 and CDR2: SSHAT and FNYEAQ (reference sequence). The CDR3 spells CARTGEDSNQPQHF. CDR3 DNA: TGTGCTAGGACAGGGGAGGATAGCAATCAGCCCCAGCATTTT.

V usage is TRBV5-8 and J usage is TRBJ1-6; TRBD1 is a possible D gene (5 bases). V lost 0 bases to trimming and J lost 5 bases, with 9 bases between them. This CDR3 is 15 amino acids long. The germline V gene encodes CDR1 SGHTS and CDR2 YDEGEE. CDR3 DNA: TGTGCCAGCAGCTTGGGAATAGGGGATAATTCACCCCTCCACTTT. Translated, it gives CASSLGIGDNSPLHF.

The gene calls are TRBV7-9 and TRBJ1-4, with 11 bases aligning to TRBD1. V was pared by 1 base and J by 8 bases, with 3 bases of the junction left unmatched. Germline V gene lookup returns CDR1 SEHNR and CDR2 FQNEAQ (reference sequence). The CDR3 totals 15 residues. The CDR3 loop is CASSLGDRGREKLFF. CDR3 bases: TGTGCCAGCAGCTTAGGGGACAGGGGGAGAGAAAAACTGTTTTTT.

The count of this clone is one. The CDR3 DNA reads TGTGCCAGCATCCAAACGGGAAGGGCGGGCGGCTACACCTTC. Translated, it gives CASIQTGRAGGYTF. V is TRBV28 and J is TRBJ1-2; D call uncertain. Deletions cut 7 bases from V and 8 bases from J, with 20 bases between. Germline CDR1 and CDR2: MDHEN and SYDVKM. CDR3 length: 14 residues.

V gene TRBV30 combines with J gene TRBJ1-4; the D gene is possibly TRBD1 (5 bases). This CDR3 contains 14 residues. V lost 5 bases and J 8 bases, leaving 18 bases between the germline ends. Looked up from germline, CDR1 is GTSNPN and CDR2 is SVGIG (reference sequence). The CDR3, as DNA: TGTGCCTGGTGTCGGGGGGGGTTCGGAGAAAAACTGTTTTTT. It specifies CAWCRGGFGEKLFF.

This sequence joins TRBV5-5 and TRBJ1-1; D gene ambiguous. CDR1 and CDR2 from the germline V gene are SGHKS and YYEKEE (reference sequence). The V end was cut by 0 bases, the J end by 0 bases, with 6 bases between. The CDR3 has 14 amino acids. CDR3 sequence reads: CASSLDWLNTEAFF. DNA for the CDR3: TGTGCCAGCAGCTTGGACTGGTTGAACACTGAAGCTTTCTTT.